Below, one T cell receptor beta chain is given with its context. It may be a read error: a sequence one base away is much more abundant. The germline gives CDR1 MNHEY, CDR2 SVGEGT. CDR3 length: 14 residues. Every patient had bone marrow sampled while the disease was active. From about 0.4 ug of RNA, a library with molecular barcoded alpha/delta and beta/gamma adaptors was made. TCRdb passed the reads through MiXCR, listing each CDR3 protein once. Of tens of thousands of distinct CDR3 sequences in the sample, 12% to 15% are singletons; the top ten hold roughly 18%. This sample is part of a study of read filtering for tumor transcriptome and immune sequencing. Study-level background: Transcriptome libraries were built from DNase-treated RNA. Per sample, TCR-region reads ranged about 4.05 to 10.27 million by IR-seq, roughly 75 to 1,400 by RNA-seq.

This rearrangement joins TRBV6-2 or TRBV6-3 to TRBJ2-2; TRBD2 is a possible D gene (5 bases). Sequenced: a population of CD138-negative cells sorted from bone marrow. The sequence derives from a donor aged 40 or older with multiple myeloma. DNA of the CDR3: TGTGCCAGCAGGGACCGACATGACACCGGGGAGCTGTCTTTT. This gives the protein CASRDRHDTGELSF.